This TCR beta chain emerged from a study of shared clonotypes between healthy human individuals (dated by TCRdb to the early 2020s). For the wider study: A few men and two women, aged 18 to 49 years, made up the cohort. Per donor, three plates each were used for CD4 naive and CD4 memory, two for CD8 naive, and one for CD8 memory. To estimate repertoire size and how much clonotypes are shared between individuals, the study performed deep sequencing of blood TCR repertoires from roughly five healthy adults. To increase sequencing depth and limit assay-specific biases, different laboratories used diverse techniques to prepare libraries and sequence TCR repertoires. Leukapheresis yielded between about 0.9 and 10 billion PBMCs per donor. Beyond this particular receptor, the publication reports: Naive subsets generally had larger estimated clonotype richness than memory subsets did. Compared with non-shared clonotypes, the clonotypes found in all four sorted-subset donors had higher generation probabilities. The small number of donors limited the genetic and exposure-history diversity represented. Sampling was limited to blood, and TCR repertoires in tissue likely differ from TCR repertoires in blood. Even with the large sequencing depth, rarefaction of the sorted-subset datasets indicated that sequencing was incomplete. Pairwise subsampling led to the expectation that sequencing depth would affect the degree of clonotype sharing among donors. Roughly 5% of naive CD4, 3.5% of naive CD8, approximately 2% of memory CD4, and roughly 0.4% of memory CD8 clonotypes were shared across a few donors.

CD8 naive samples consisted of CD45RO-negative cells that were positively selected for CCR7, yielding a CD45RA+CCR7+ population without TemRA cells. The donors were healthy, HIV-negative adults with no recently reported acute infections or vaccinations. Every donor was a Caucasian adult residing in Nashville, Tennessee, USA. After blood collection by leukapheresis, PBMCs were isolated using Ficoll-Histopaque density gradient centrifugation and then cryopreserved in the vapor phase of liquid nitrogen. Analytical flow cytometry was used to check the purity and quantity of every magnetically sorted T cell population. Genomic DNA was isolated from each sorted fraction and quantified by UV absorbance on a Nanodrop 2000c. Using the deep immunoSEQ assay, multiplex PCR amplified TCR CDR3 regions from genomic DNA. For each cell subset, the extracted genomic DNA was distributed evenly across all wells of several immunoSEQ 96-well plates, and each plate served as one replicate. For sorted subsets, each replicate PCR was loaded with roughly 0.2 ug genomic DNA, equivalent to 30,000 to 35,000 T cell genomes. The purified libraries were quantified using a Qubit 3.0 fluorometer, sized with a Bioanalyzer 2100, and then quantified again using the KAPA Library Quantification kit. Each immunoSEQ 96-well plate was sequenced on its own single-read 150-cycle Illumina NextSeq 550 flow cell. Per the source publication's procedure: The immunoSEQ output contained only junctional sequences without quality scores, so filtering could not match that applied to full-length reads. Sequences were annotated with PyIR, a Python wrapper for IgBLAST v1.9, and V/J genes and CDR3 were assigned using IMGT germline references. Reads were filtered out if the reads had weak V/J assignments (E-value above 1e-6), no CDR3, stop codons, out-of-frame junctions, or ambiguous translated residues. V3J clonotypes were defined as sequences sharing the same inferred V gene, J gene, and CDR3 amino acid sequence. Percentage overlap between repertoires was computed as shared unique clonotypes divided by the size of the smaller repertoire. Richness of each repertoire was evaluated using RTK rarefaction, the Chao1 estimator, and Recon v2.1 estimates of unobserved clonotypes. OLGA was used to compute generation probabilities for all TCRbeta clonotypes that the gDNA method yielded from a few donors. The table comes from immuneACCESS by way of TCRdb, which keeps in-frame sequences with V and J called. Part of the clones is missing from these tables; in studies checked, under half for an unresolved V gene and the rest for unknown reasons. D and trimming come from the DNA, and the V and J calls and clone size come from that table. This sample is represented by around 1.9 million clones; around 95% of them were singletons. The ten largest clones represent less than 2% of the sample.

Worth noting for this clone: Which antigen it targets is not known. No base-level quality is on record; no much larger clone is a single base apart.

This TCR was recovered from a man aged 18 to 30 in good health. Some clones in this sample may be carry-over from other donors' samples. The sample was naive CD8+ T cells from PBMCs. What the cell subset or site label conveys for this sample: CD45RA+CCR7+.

The nucleotides read TGTGCCAGCAGCGTACCTCTCGGGGACACCGAGGGGGTGAACACTGAAGCTTTCTTT. It codes for CASSVPLGDTEGVNTEAFF. The chain is encoded by TRBV9 joined to TRBJ1-1, and possibly TRBD1, on 6 matching bases. Based on the germline V gene, the CDR1 and CDR2 sequences are SGDLS and YYNGEE. Measured from the cysteine to the phenylalanine, the CDR3 is 19 residues long. Only CDR3 DNA remains: 57 bases, in frame from the first base. Between the V and J ends, shortened by 1 base and 0 bases respectively, the junction contains 22 bases.